The entry that follows covers one T cell receptor beta chain sequence. Its antigen remains unidentified. The germline V gene encodes CDR1 LGHDT and CDR2 YNNKEL (reference sequence). The V end was cut by 8 bases, the J end by 6 bases, with 8 bases between. This CDR3 has 11 residues. Only in-frame clones appear in the TCRdb table, and some are missing; sequencing was by immunoSEQ multiplex PCR. The data contain fewer than 30,000 clones, around 78% of them seen just once; the ten biggest clones take up about 16%. Prior to sequencing, the ViraFEST assay stimulated PBMC with viral peptide pools, which expanded the antigen-specific CD4+ T cells. With 10 to 11 days of culture completed, CD4+ T cells were isolated. A PCR test confirmed that the person had SARS-CoV-2 infection between March and December 2020. IL-2 medium supplanted half the medium on days 3 and 7. These data originate in a study of vaccination effects on CD4 cells after COVID-19. Turning to the study itself: Sample collection from two convalescent patients occurred 16 days and one week before vaccination.

Study findings and constraints: Early post-infection timepoints were absent, and convalescent patients were few.

The chain has TRBV3-1 (or the pseudogene TRBV3-2) and TRBJ2-1; D is unclear. Sequenced here: CD4+ T cells from PBMCs cultured with HCoV-NL63 spike peptides, sampled before COVID-19 vaccination. This TCR was recovered from a human donor who had a prior SARS-CoV-2 infection. CDR3 nucleotide sequence: TGTGCCAGCCAAAGGAGCAATGAGCAGTTCTTC. This translates into CASQRSNEQFF.